Following are 9 T cell receptor beta chains from one sample sequenced in a study of human T cells and chemical hapten exposure. TCRdb reprocessed the 5' RACE reads via MiXCR and lists one record per CDR3 protein. Of some 78,000 distinct CDR3 sequences in the sample, roughly 8% were seen once. The authors' total RNA extraction used unfractionated whole blood. The receptors derive from a male donor in good health.

This clonotype was detected ten times or more. The CDR3 is CSASHYGYTF. CDR3 in DNA: TGCAGTGCTAGCCACTATGGCTACACCTTC. The rearrangement uses TRBV20-1 and TRBJ1-2; D is uncertain. This CDR3 region has 10 residues. V shed 3 bases and J shed 3 bases, with 2 bases lying between them. CDR1 DFQATT and CDR2 SNEGSKA come from the germline V gene (reference sequence).

The CDR3 DNA sequence: TGTGCCAGCAGTGCGGCGGGGAATCAGCCCCAGCATTTT. Protein product: CASSAAGNQPQHF. This chain joins TRBV2 and TRBJ1-5; D gene uncertain. The CDR3 totals 13 residues. The germline V gene encodes CDR1 SNHLY and CDR2 FYNNEI. V was trimmed by 4 bases and J by 4 bases, leaving 8 bases between them.

This clonotype was detected many times. J is TRBJ2-7 and V is TRBV29-1; no firm D call. The V end was cut by 3 bases, the J end by 0 bases, with 15 bases between. CDR3 length: 15 residues. Germline V lookup: CDR1 SQVTM, CDR2 ANQGSEA. CDR3 residues: CSVDLPGESSYEQYF. The CDR3 DNA follows: TGCAGCGTTGACCTCCCCGGCGAGAGCTCCTACGAGCAGTACTTC.

This clonotype was seen more than once but under ten times. The gene calls are TRBV6-5 and TRBJ2-3; D gene unclear. V lost 2 bases to trimming and J lost 2 bases, with 8 bases between them. CDR1 and CDR2 (germline): MNHEY, SVGAGI. The CDR3 totals 14 residues. The DNA for the CDR3 is TGTGCCAGCAGTTACCAAGGTCCCACAGATACGCAGTATTTT. Its protein is CASSYQGPTDTQYF.

About this clonotype: One end of the junction is discordant with germline, which a read error may explain. The chain combines TRBV29-1 with TRBJ1-5, with D possibly TRBD1 on 6 matching bases. Per germline, CDR1 SQVTM and CDR2 ANQGSEA. The CDR3 loop spans 13 amino acids. The CDR3 loop is CSVRRGANQPQRF. CDR3 bases: TGCAGCGTCCGCCGGGGGGCTAATCAGCCCCAGCGTTTT.

The J gene is TRBJ2-3, the V gene TRBV12-3 or TRBV12-4; 10 bases match TRBD2. CDR3 length: 17 residues. Trimming took 7 bases from V and 1 from J; bases not matched to a gene: 11. In DNA, the CDR3 is TGTGCCAGCACCCTAAAGCTAGCGGGAGTTGGCACAGATACGCAGTATTTT. Translated, it gives CASTLKLAGVGTDTQYF.

This clonotype was recorded at least ten times. The chain has TRBV5-4 and TRBJ2-2, with TRBD1 matching 8 bases. This CDR3 region has 15 residues. Trimming removed 4 bases from V and 0 bases from J; junction bases left unmatched: 2. Germline V gene lookup returns CDR1 SGHNT and CDR2 YYREEE (reference sequence). The CDR3 is CASSRTGSNTGELFF. CDR3 sequence (DNA): TGTGCCAGCAGCCGGACAGGGTCGAACACCGGGGAGCTGTTTTTT.

The chain has TRBV2 and TRBJ2-3; D is undetermined. V was cut by 0 bases and J by 7 bases, with 2 bases left in between. Germline assignment: CDR1 SNHLY and CDR2 FYNNEI. The CDR3 sequence is 11 residues long. This CDR3 is CASSEAYTQYF. The CDR3 region has the DNA TGTGCCAGCAGTGAAGCCTATACGCAGTATTTT.

This clonotype has ten or more counts. V and J are TRBV10-3 and TRBJ2-7, with 9 bases that match TRBD1. V lost 4 bases, J lost 5 bases, and 6 bases stayed unmatched. The CDR3 extends over 14 amino acids. In germline, CDR1 is ENHRY, CDR2 SYGVKD. This CDR3 reads CAISVRQGVDEQYF. Written as DNA, the CDR3 is TGTGCCATCAGTGTTCGACAGGGGGTTGACGAGCAGTACTTC.